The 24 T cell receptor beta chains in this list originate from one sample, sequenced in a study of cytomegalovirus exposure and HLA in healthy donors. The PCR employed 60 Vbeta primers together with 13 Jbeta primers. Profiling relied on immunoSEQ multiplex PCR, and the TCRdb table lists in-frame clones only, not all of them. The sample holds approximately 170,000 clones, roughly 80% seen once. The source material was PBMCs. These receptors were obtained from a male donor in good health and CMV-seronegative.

CDR3 amino acids: CASSMDRGQIWVEQFF. CDR3 DNA sequence: TGCGCCAGCAGCATGGACAGGGGGCAGATTTGGGTTGAGCAGTTCTTC. The chain combines TRBV5-1 with TRBJ2-1; 11 bases match TRBD1. The length of the CDR3 is 16 residues. The V gene end was trimmed by 4 bases and the J gene end by 9 bases; junction bases not matched to a gene: 12. Germline V gene lookup returns CDR1 SGHRS and CDR2 YFSETQ.

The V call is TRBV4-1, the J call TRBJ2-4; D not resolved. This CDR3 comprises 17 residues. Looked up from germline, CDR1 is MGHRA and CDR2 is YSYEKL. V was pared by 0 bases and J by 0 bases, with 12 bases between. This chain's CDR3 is CASSQDPDILAKNIQYF. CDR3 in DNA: TGCGCCAGCAGCCAAGATCCCGACATCTTAGCCAAAAACATTCAGTACTTC.

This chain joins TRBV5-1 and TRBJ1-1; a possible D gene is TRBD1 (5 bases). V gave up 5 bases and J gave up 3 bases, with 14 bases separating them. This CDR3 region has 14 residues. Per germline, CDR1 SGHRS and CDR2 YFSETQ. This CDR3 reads CASSRLRGDTEAFF. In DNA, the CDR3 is TGCGCCAGCAGTCGGCTTCGGGGGGACACTGAAGCTTTCTTT. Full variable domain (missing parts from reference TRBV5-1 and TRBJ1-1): KAGVTQTPRYLIKTRGQQVTLSCSPISGHRSVSWYQQTPGQGLQFLFEYFSETQRNKGNFPGRFSGRQFSNSRSEMNVSTLELGDSALYLCASSRLRGDTEAFFGQGTRLTVV.

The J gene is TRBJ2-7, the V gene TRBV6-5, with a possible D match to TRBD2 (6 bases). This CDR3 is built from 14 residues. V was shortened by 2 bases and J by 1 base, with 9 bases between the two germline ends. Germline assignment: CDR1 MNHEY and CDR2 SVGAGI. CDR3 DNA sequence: TGTGCCAGCAGTTACCTTGCGGGATCCTACGAGCAGTACTTC. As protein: CASSYLAGSYEQYF.

The CDR3 sequence: CASSIDRVSQTQYF. The CDR3 nucleotides are TGTGCCAGTAGTATCGACAGGGTGAGTCAGACCCAGTACTTC. The rearrangement joins TRBV19 to TRBJ2-5; the match to TRBD1 covers 7 bases. This CDR3 is 14 amino acids long. The ends lost 3 bases at V and 6 bases at J; junction bases unmatched: 7. Germline V CDR1 and CDR2: LNHDA, SQIVND (reference sequence).

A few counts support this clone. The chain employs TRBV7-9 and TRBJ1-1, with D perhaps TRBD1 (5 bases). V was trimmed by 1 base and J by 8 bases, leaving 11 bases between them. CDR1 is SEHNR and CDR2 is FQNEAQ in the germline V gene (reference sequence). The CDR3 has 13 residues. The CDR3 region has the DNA TGTGCCAGCAGCTTAGTTGCGGGGGGGGAAGCTTTCTTT. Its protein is CASSLVAGGEAFF.

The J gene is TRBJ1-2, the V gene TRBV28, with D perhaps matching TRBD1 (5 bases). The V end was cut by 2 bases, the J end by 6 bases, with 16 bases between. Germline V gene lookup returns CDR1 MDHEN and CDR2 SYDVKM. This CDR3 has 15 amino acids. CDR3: CASSLPAQARDGYTF. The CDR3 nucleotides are TGTGCCAGCAGTTTACCCGCACAGGCCAGGGATGGCTACACCTTC.

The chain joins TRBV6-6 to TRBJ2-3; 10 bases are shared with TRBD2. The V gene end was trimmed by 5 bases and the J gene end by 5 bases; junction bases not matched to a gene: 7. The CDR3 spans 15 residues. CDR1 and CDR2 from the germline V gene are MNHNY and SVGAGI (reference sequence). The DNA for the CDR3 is TGTGCCAGCAGTCAGACTAGCGGGCGGGAAGATACGCAGTATTTT. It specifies CASSQTSGREDTQYF.

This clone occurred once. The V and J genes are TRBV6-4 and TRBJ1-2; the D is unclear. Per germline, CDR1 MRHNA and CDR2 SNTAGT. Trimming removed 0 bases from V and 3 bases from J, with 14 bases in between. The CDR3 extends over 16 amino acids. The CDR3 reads CASSDSPQYSYYGYTF. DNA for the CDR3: TGTGCCAGCAGTGACTCTCCGCAGTATTCCTACTATGGCTACACCTTC.

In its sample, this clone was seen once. The CDR3 DNA reads as TGCAGCGCCCGAGGGCTACTAGCGGGAGTGGAGACCCAGTACTTC. Protein sequence: CSARGLLAGVETQYF. The chain couples TRBV29-1 to TRBJ2-5; 11 bases align to TRBD2. V lost 7 bases and J lost 5; bases outside the gene matches: 12. The CDR3 consists of 15 residues. Germline V gives CDR1 SQVTM, CDR2 ANQGSEA. Complete variable domain (other parts from reference TRBV29-1 and TRBJ2-5): SAVISQKPSRDICQRGTSLTIQCQVDSQVTMMFWYRQQPGQSLTLIATANQGSEATYESGFVIDKFPISRPNLTFSTLTVSNMSPEDSSIYLCSARGLLAGVETQYFGPGTRLLVL.

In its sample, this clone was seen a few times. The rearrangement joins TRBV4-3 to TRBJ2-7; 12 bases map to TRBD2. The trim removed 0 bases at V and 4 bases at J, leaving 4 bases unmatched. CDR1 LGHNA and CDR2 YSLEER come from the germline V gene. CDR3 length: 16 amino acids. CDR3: CASSQDRGTSGYEQYF. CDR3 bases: TGCGCCAGCAGCCAAGATAGGGGGACTAGCGGGTACGAGCAGTACTTC.

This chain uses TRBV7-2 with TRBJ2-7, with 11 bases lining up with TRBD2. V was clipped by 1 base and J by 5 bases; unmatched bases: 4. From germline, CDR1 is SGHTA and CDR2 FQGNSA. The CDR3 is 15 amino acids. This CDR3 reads CASSLVASGRNEQYF. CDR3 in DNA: TGTGCCAGCAGCTTAGTTGCTAGCGGGAGGAACGAGCAGTACTTC.

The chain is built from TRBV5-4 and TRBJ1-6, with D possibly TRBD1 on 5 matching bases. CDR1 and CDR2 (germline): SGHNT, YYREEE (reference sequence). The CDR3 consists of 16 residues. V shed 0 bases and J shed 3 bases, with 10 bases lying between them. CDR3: CASSLGGGGYNSPLHF. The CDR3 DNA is TGTGCCAGCAGCTTGGGTGGGGGAGGCTATAATTCACCCCTCCACTTT.

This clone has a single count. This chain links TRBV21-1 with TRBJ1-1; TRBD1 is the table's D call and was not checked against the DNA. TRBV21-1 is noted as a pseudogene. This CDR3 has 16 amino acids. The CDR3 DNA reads TGTGCCAGCAGCAAGCGGACAAGGGAAGGTAAGACTGAAGCTTTCTTT. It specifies CASSKRTREGKTEAFF.

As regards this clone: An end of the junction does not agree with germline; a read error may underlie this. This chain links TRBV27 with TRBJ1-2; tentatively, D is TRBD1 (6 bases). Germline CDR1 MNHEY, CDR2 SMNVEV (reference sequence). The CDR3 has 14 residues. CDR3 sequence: CATGPGTQNYGYPF. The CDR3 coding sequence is TGTGCCACAGGCCCCGGGACACAGAACTATGGCTACCCCTTC.

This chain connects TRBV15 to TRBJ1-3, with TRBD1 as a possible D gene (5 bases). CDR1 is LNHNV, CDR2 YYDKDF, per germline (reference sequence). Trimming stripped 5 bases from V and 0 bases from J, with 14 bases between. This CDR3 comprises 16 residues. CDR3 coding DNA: TGTGCCACCAGCGTTGGGGCAGCTCTCTCTGGAAACACCATATATTTT. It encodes CATSVGAALSGNTIYF.

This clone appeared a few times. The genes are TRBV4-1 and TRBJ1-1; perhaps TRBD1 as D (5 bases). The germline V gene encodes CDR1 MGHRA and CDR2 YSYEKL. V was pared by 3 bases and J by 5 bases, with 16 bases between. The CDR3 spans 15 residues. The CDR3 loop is CASSHPPQGRTEAFF. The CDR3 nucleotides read TGCGCCAGCAGCCATCCCCCCCAGGGCAGGACTGAAGCTTTCTTT.

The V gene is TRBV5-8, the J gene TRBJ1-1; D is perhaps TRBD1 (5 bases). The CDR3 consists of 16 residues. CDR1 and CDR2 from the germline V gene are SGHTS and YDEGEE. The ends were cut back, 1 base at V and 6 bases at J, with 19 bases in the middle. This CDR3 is CASSLRGGPSGSEAFF. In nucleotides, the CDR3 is TGTGCCAGCAGCTTGCGCGGGGGACCGTCGGGCTCTGAAGCTTTCTTT.

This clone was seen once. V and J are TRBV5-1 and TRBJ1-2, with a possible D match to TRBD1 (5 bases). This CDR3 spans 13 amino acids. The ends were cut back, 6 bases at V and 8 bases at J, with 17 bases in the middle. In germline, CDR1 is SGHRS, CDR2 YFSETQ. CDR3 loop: CASIAGDFEGYTF. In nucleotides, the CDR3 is TGCGCCAGCATCGCGGGGGACTTTGAGGGCTACACCTTC.

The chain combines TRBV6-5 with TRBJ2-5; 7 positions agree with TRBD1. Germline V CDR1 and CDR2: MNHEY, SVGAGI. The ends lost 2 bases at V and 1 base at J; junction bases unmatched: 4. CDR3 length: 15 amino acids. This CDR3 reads CASSYPGQAQETQYF. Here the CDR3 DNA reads TGTGCCAGCAGTTACCCTGGACAGGCCCAAGAGACCCAGTACTTC.

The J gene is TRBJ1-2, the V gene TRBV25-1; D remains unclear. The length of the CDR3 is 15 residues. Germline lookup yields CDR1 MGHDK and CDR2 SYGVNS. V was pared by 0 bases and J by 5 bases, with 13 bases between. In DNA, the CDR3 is TGTGCCAGCAGTGAATATATATCCAGATTATATGGCTACACCTTC. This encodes CASSEYISRLYGYTF.

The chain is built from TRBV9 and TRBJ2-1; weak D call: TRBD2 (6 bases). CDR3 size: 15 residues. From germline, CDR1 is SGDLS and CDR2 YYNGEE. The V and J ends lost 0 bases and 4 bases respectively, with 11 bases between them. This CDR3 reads CASSVVGGVYNEQFF. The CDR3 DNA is TGTGCCAGCAGCGTAGTAGGAGGGGTTTACAATGAGCAGTTCTTC.

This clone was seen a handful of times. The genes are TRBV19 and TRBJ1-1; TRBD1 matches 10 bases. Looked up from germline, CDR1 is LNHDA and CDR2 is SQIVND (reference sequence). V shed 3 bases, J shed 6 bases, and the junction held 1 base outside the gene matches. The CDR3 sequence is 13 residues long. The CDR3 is CASSMDRGAEAFF. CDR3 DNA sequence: TGTGCCAGTAGTATGGACAGGGGGGCTGAAGCTTTCTTT.

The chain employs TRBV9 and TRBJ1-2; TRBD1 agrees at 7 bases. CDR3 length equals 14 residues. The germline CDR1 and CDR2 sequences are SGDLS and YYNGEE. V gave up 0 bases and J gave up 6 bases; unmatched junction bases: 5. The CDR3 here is CASSVGGTEDGYTF. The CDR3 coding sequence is TGTGCCAGCAGCGTAGGAGGGACAGAGGATGGCTACACCTTC. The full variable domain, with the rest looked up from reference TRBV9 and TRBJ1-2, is DSGVTQTPKHLITATGQRVTLRCSPRSGDLSVYWYQQSLDQGLQFLIQYYNGEERAKGNILERFSAQQFPDLHSELNLSSLELGDSALYFCASSVGGTEDGYTFGSGTRLTVV.